Presented here are 8 T cell receptor beta chains from one specimen sequenced in a study of T cells in tuberculosis. The assay was immunoSEQ multiplex PCR, and TCRdb's table has in-frame clones only and misses some. The top ten clones hold 3.5% to 5% of a sample with 30,000 to 40,000 clones, around 94% of them seen once. The time point was: new active TB diagnosis, blood taken before or within 7 days of starting treatment. Material: PBMCs, obtained at tuberculosis diagnosis. The source of these receptors is an adult with tuberculosis.

The chain has TRBV5-8 and TRBJ1-1, with D tentatively TRBD1 (5 bases). Germline-derived CDR1 and CDR2 are SGHTS and YDEGEE. V lost 2 bases and J lost 5, with 22 bases in between. CDR3 size: 17 residues. The CDR3, as DNA: TGTGCCAGCAGCTTATCGACCCCTCTTTTCGGGGGGACTGAAGCTTTCTTT. Encoded protein: CASSLSTPLFGGTEAFF.

The chain carries TRBV10-1 and TRBJ2-1; possibly TRBD1 for D (5 bases). The CDR3 is 13 amino acids. The germline CDR1 and CDR2 sequences are WNHNN and SYGVQD (reference sequence). V was pared by 2 bases and J by 15 bases, with 17 bases between. The CDR3 DNA is TGCGCCAGCAGTGAGAACGGCAGGGCAGACCGGTTCTTC. This codes for CASSENGRADRFF.

This clone was seen more than once but under ten times. CDR3 coding DNA: TGTGCCAGCAGTGAAAGGATAGGGAGGCCCTACGAGCAGTACTTC. It codes for CASSERIGRPYEQYF. The chain has TRBV2 and TRBJ2-7; a weak D match, TRBD2 (6 bases). The CDR3 is 15 amino acids. The germline V and J ends were trimmed by 2 bases and 2 bases, with 13 bases remaining between them. The V gene's germline CDR1 is SNHLY and CDR2 FYNNEI. The entire variable domain, with the rest obtained from reference TRBV2 and TRBJ2-7, is as follows: EPEVTQTPSHQVTQMGQEVILRCVPISNHLYFYWYRQILGQKVEFLVSFYNNEISEKSEIFDDQFSVERPDGSNFTLKIRSTKLEDSAMYFCASSERIGRPYEQYFGPGTRLTVT.

This chain uses TRBV30 with TRBJ2-1, with TRBD2 identical over 8 bases. CDR1 and CDR2 (germline): GTSNPN, SVGIG (reference sequence). The ends lost 5 bases at V and 4 bases at J; junction bases unmatched: 7. This CDR3 is built from 14 residues. CDR3 residues: CAWHSGGSYNEQFF. As DNA, the CDR3 is TGTGCCTGGCACTCGGGGGGGAGTTACAATGAGCAGTTCTTC.

The V gene is TRBV10-3, the J gene TRBJ2-2, with 9 bases fitting TRBD1. The V gene end was trimmed by 6 bases and the J gene end by 3 bases; junction bases not matched to a gene: 8. CDR1 ENHRY and CDR2 SYGVKD come from the germline V gene. This CDR3 has 16 residues. CDR3 sequence reads: CAIRFTGTGYTGELFF. DNA of the CDR3: TGTGCCATCAGATTCACCGGGACAGGGTACACCGGGGAGCTGTTTTTT.

This chain connects TRBV19 to TRBJ2-7; 7 bases align to TRBD1. The CDR3 has 14 residues. CDR1 LNHDA and CDR2 SQIVND come from the germline V gene (reference sequence). V lost 0 bases, J lost 7 bases, and 6 bases stayed unmatched. The CDR3 nucleotides are TGTGCCAGTAGTATAGATTTCAGGGGGAGAGAGCAGTACTTC. This translates into CASSIDFRGREQYF.

In nucleotides, the CDR3 is TGTGCCAGCAGCCCGAGGGGGTACCAAGAGACCCAGTACTTC. Translated, it gives CASSPRGYQETQYF. This chain uses TRBV25-1 with TRBJ2-5; tentatively, D is TRBD1 (6 bases). With 6 bases removed from V and 0 bases from J, the gap between germline ends came to 11 bases. In germline, CDR1 is MGHDK, CDR2 SYGVNS. The CDR3 is 14 amino acids. The whole variable domain, remainder taken from reference TRBV25-1 and TRBJ2-5, is EADIYQTPRYLVIGTGKKITLECSQTMGHDKMYWYQQDPGMELHLIHYSYGVNSTEKGDLSSESTVSRIRTEHFPLTLESARPSHTSQYLCASSPRGYQETQYFGPGTRLLVL.

For the CDR3, the DNA is TGTGCCAGCGACCAGGGGTATAGCAATCAGCCCCAGCATTTT. Its translation: CASDQGYSNQPQHF. V usage is TRBV6-5 and J usage is TRBJ1-5; D is perhaps TRBD1 (6 bases). Germline-derived CDR1 and CDR2 are MNHEY and SVGAGI. This CDR3 has 14 amino acids. V was cut by 8 bases and J by 0 bases, with 11 bases left in between.